This T cell receptor (beta chain) came from a study of shared clonotypes between healthy human individuals. The germline V gene has CDR1 SGHAT and CDR2 FQNNGV. Trimming took 3 bases from V and 1 from J, leaving 10 bases between them. The CDR3 totals 15 residues. As processed by the authors: Filtering was not the same, since immunoSEQ gave junction-only sequences without quality scores. Here immunoSEQ multiplex PCR was the method, and the copy in TCRdb shows in-frame clones only, minus some. The DNA gave D and trimming, while V, J and clone size come from that table. The sample shows some 1,400,000 clones, roughly 95% of them seen only once. About this clone: The target antigen is unknown. The sample holds other DNA sequences that translate to the same CDR3.

General study results and limits: The study generally estimated greater richness for naive than memory subsets.

The source is a man between 25 and 39 years old in good health. This chain joins TRBV11-2 and TRBJ2-1, with a weak D call TRBD1 (5 bases). Sample: naive CD4+ T cells sorted from blood. As to subset: CD45RA+ positively selected. This CDR3 is CASSLVGVSYNEQFF. The CDR3 nucleotides are TGTGCCAGCAGCTTGGTAGGGGTTTCCTACAATGAGCAGTTCTTC.